The subject of this entry is one T cell receptor beta chain. V shed 5 bases and J 4 bases; nucleotides not matched to a gene: 10. The germline CDR1 and CDR2 sequences are SGHAT and FQNNGV. CDR3 length equals 16 residues. The data derive from a study of response to subunit inactivated influenza vaccine. MiXCR, applied by TCRdb to the RT-PCR reads, yields one record per CDR3 protein. The table records 200,000 to 300,000 distinct CDR3 sequences, 12% of them present only once. The source is a man between 50 and 59 years old who received an inactivated influenza vaccine. The chain has TRBV11-2 and TRBJ2-3; 9 bases map to TRBD2. This material consisted of non-naive T cells sorted from PBMCs, taken 14 days before vaccination. The CDR3 bases are TGTGCCAGCAGCCCCATTAGCGGGGGAATATCAGATACGCAGTATTTT. This gives the protein CASSPISGGISDTQYF. Together with reference TRBV11-2 and TRBJ2-3, the CDR3 gives the full variable domain: EAGVAQSPRYKIIEKRQSVAFWCNPISGHATLYWYQQILGQGPKLLIQFQNNGVVDDSQLPKDRFSAERLKGVDSTLKIQPAKLEDSAVYLCASSPISGGISDTQYFGPGTRLTVL.